The 20 T cell receptor beta chains below were found in one sample sequenced in a study of post-analysis software for immune sequencing data. Notes on the study in general: When patients were compared with controls, 4 or 5 TRBV segments were more frequent, TRBV5-6, TRBV5-1 and TRBV20-1 among them.

TCR beta libraries were prepared from cDNA with unique molecular identifiers. MiXCR was run by TCRdb on the PCR reads, yielding one entry per CDR3 protein. Counted here are hundreds of thousands of distinct CDR3 sequences, approximately 30% occurring once; the ten biggest clones make up 0.5% to 0.6%. These TCRs' antigens remain unknown. The material sequenced was blood. The origin of the receptors is a girl between 10 and 17 years old with multiple sclerosis.

For the CDR3, the DNA is TGCGCCAGCAGCCACGACAGGGAGGTTGGCTACACCTTC. Protein: CASSHDREVGYTF. The rearrangement uses TRBV5-1 and TRBJ1-2; TRBD1 agrees at 7 bases. The CDR3 length is 13 residues. The V and J ends lost 4 bases and 7 bases, in that order; junction bases with no gene match: 7. Germline-derived CDR1 and CDR2 are SGHRS and YFSETQ.

This clonotype was seen only a few times. CDR3 nucleotides: TGTGCCAGCAGTGTTCTCAGGGTTTTGGACACTGAAGCTTTCTTT. Translation: CASSVLRVLDTEAFF. The V call is TRBV6-1, the J call TRBJ1-1; a possible D gene is TRBD1 (5 bases). V gave up 4 bases and J gave up 3 bases, with 15 bases separating them. The CDR3 extends over 15 amino acids. Germline V gene lookup returns CDR1 MNHNS and CDR2 SASEGT.

The CDR3 region has the DNA TGTGCCAGCAGACTGAGCGGGAGTCCCTACGAGCAGTACTTC. Its translation: CASRLSGSPYEQYF. The rearrangement uses TRBV6-2 or TRBV6-3 and TRBJ2-7, with 8 bases identical to TRBD2. Germline values: CDR1 MNHEY, CDR2 SVGEGT. The V segment lost 6 bases and the J segment 2 bases; nucleotides outside the gene matches: 6. There are 14 residues in the CDR3.

In this sample, this clonotype turned up a few times. V and J are TRBV29-1 and TRBJ2-7, with 8 bases that match TRBD2. CDR1 is SQVTM, CDR2 ANQGSEA, per germline. This CDR3 is 12 amino acids long. V gave up 4 bases and J gave up 6 bases; unmatched junction bases: 5. CDR3 protein: CSVGAGETEQYF. For the CDR3, the DNA is TGCAGCGTTGGAGCGGGAGAAACCGAGCAGTACTTC.

The chain joins TRBV6-1 to TRBJ2-3; the D is unclear. The length of the CDR3 is 14 residues. The V gene lost 5 bases and the J gene lost 0 bases, with 9 bases spanning the gap. Germline V gene data show CDR1 as MNHNS and CDR2 as SASEGT. This chain's CDR3 is CASSKVLSTDTQYF. DNA of the CDR3: TGTGCCAGCAGTAAGGTACTGAGCACAGATACGCAGTATTTT.

The gene calls are TRBV15 and TRBJ2-5; no clear D gene. The ends were cut back, 0 bases at V and 6 bases at J, with 11 bases in the middle. The CDR3 is 14 residues long. CDR1 is LNHNV, CDR2 YYDKDF, per germline (reference sequence). CDR3 coding DNA: TGTGCCACCAGCAGAGATTCAGTGGAGAAGACCCAGTACTTC. This translates into CATSRDSVEKTQYF.

The chain combines TRBV20-1 with TRBJ2-3; D not certain. Trimming cost V 3 bases and J 0 bases, with 10 bases left between them. Germline V gives CDR1 DFQATT, CDR2 SNEGSKA (reference sequence). The CDR3 is 14 residues long. The CDR3 coding sequence is TGCAGTGCTAGGGCCTGGGCTAGCACAGATACGCAGTATTTT. Amino acid sequence: CSARAWASTDTQYF.

This clonotype has a handful of counts. The rearrangement uses TRBV3-1 and TRBJ1-4; 7 bases are a match to TRBD1. CDR1 and CDR2 (germline): LGHDT, YNNKEL (reference sequence). The CDR3 is 15 amino acids. V was clipped by 4 bases and J by 5 bases; unmatched bases: 7. In DNA, the CDR3 is TGTGCCAGCAGCCCGAACAGGGGAACGAATGAAAAACTGTTTTTT. This sequence encodes CASSPNRGTNEKLFF.

Only a few counts were recorded for this clonotype. The chain combines TRBV3-1 with TRBJ2-7, with D uncertain. V was pared by 4 bases and J by 2 bases, with 12 bases between. CDR1 LGHDT and CDR2 YNNKEL come from the germline V gene (reference sequence). CDR3 length: 14 amino acids. For the CDR3, the DNA is TGTGCCAGCAGCCCTGTTCGCCGAGCCTACGAGCAGTACTTC. Its protein is CASSPVRRAYEQYF.

This sequence joins TRBV3-1 and TRBJ2-7; the D is unclear. Germline V gene sequence: CDR1 LGHDT, CDR2 YNNKEL (reference sequence). Trimming left V 2 bases short and J 4 bases short, with 9 bases between. CDR3 size: 13 residues. The CDR3 loop reads CASSQLGIYEQYF. The CDR3 coding sequence is TGTGCCAGCAGCCAACTAGGGATATACGAGCAGTACTTC.

This chain connects TRBV2 to TRBJ2-3, with no clear D. V shed 3 bases and J shed 6 bases, with 7 bases lying between them. The CDR3 runs 12 residues. Per the germline V gene, CDR1 is SNHLY and CDR2 is FYNNEI. The CDR3 region has the DNA TGTGCCAGCAGTGACGAGTCCGATACGCAGTATTTT. It yields the protein CASSDESDTQYF.

The chain is built from TRBV4-1 and TRBJ1-5; no clear D. CDR3 length: 15 residues. CDR1 and CDR2 from the germline V gene are MGHRA and YSYEKL. Trimming pared 1 base from V and 0 bases from J, leaving 7 bases between. CDR3 sequence reads: CASSQVQASNQPQHF. CDR3 DNA sequence: TGCGCCAGCAGCCAAGTCCAAGCTAGCAATCAGCCCCAGCATTTT.

The V call is TRBV7-2, the J call TRBJ2-7; 7 nucleotides agree with TRBD2. CDR3 size: 14 residues. The trim removed 6 bases at V and 2 bases at J, leaving 7 bases unmatched. Germline CDR1 SGHTA, CDR2 FQGNSA. CDR3 nucleotides: TGTACCAGCAGTGGGGCTAGCGGCGCCTACGAGCAGTACTTC. Residues: CTSSGASGAYEQYF.

The gene calls are TRBV6-1 and TRBJ2-7; TRBD1 might be the D (5 bases). With 6 bases removed from V and 4 bases from J, the gap between germline ends came to 10 bases. Per the germline V gene, CDR1 is MNHNS and CDR2 is SASEGT. CDR3 size: 12 residues. DNA of the CDR3: TGTGCCAGCAGCTTCTACAGGTACGAGCAGTACTTC. Amino acid sequence: CASSFYRYEQYF.

The chain links TRBV29-1 to TRBJ1-2; D is unclear. The CDR3 is 10 residues long. The V and J ends lost 6 bases and 8 bases respectively, with 10 bases between them. Germline assignment: CDR1 SQVTM and CDR2 ANQGSEA. CDR3 nucleotides: TGCAGCGTCTATACTGGAGGCTACACCTTC. This codes for CSVYTGGYTF.

V is TRBV25-1 and J is TRBJ2-7; 7 bases line up with TRBD2. Germline trimming cut 7 bases from V and 4 bases from J; bases unmatched to any gene: 7. The germline CDR1 and CDR2 sequences are MGHDK and SYGVNS. The length of the CDR3 is 13 residues. Here the CDR3 reads CASTWGGSYEQYF. The DNA for the CDR3 is TGTGCCAGCACTTGGGGCGGGAGTTACGAGCAGTACTTC.

CDR3 coding DNA: TGTGCCAGCCTGGGTGGGAGGGGGCCCATTTACGGTGAGCAGTTCTTC. Its protein is CASLGGRGPIYGEQFF. This chain uses TRBV12-3 or TRBV12-4 with TRBJ2-1; D is possibly TRBD1 or TRBD2 (7 bases each). V lost 8 bases to trimming and J lost 9 bases, with 26 bases between them. The CDR3 runs to 16 residues.

The CDR3 nucleotides are TGTGCCAGCCTCGTAGCTAGCGGGAACAATGAGCAGTTCTTC. It codes for CASLVASGNNEQFF. V is TRBV2 and J is TRBJ2-1, with 9 positions matching TRBD2. Looked up from germline, CDR1 is SNHLY and CDR2 is FYNNEI. The CDR3 has 14 amino acids. J lost 5 bases, V lost 8 bases, and 7 bases had no gene match.

The chain couples TRBV12-3 or TRBV12-4 to TRBJ2-3; TRBD1 matches at 8 bases. This CDR3 spans 17 amino acids. The V segment lost 5 bases and the J segment 4 bases; nucleotides outside the gene matches: 14. DNA for the CDR3: TGTGCCAGCAGTCCCCTCGGACAGGGAGTGAGCGCAGATACGCAGTATTTT. It encodes CASSPLGQGVSADTQYF.

CDR3 residues: CASSPGGGGPMGTQYF. For the CDR3, the DNA is TGTGCCAGCAGCCCCGGAGGCGGGGGGCCTATGGGTACGCAGTATTTT. This chain joins TRBV3-1 and TRBJ2-3, with TRBD2 matching 8 bases. The CDR3 is 16 residues long. Trimming took 4 bases from V and 8 from J; bases not matched to a gene: 14. Per germline, CDR1 LGHDT and CDR2 YNNKEL (reference sequence).